The table lists the clone carrying this T cell receptor (beta chain) with a count of one. The repertoire was sequenced with immunoSEQ multiplex PCR; TCRdb's copy has only in-frame clones and lacks some. The sample shows 110,000 to 150,000 clones, 70% to 85% of them seen only once. This entry comes from a study of blood T cell repertoires in COVID-19. Study in general: Some COVID-19 samples were acute and others convalescent; all came from the United States, Italy and Spain. PBMCs, B-cell-depleted T cells, or T cells provided the cDNA or gDNA that made up the material.

Germline loops: CDR1 SGHTA, CDR2 FQGNSA. This CDR3 is 11 amino acids long. V dropped 4 bases and J dropped 7 bases, with 8 bases sitting between them. Material: peripheral blood. The V and J genes are TRBV7-2 and TRBJ2-7; possible D gene TRBD1, 5 bases. This sequence originates from a man aged 60 to 75 with active or convalescent COVID-19. The CDR3, as DNA: TGTGCCAGCAGCTCTGGACAAGAGCAGTACTTC. This codes for CASSSGQEQYF. Full variable domain (remainder filled in from reference TRBV7-2 and TRBJ2-7): GAGVSQSPSNKVTEKGKDVELRCDPISGHTALYWYRQSLGQGLEFLIYFQGNSAPDKSGLPSDRFSAERTGGSVSTLTIQRTQQEDSAVYLCASSSGQEQYFGPGTRLTVT.